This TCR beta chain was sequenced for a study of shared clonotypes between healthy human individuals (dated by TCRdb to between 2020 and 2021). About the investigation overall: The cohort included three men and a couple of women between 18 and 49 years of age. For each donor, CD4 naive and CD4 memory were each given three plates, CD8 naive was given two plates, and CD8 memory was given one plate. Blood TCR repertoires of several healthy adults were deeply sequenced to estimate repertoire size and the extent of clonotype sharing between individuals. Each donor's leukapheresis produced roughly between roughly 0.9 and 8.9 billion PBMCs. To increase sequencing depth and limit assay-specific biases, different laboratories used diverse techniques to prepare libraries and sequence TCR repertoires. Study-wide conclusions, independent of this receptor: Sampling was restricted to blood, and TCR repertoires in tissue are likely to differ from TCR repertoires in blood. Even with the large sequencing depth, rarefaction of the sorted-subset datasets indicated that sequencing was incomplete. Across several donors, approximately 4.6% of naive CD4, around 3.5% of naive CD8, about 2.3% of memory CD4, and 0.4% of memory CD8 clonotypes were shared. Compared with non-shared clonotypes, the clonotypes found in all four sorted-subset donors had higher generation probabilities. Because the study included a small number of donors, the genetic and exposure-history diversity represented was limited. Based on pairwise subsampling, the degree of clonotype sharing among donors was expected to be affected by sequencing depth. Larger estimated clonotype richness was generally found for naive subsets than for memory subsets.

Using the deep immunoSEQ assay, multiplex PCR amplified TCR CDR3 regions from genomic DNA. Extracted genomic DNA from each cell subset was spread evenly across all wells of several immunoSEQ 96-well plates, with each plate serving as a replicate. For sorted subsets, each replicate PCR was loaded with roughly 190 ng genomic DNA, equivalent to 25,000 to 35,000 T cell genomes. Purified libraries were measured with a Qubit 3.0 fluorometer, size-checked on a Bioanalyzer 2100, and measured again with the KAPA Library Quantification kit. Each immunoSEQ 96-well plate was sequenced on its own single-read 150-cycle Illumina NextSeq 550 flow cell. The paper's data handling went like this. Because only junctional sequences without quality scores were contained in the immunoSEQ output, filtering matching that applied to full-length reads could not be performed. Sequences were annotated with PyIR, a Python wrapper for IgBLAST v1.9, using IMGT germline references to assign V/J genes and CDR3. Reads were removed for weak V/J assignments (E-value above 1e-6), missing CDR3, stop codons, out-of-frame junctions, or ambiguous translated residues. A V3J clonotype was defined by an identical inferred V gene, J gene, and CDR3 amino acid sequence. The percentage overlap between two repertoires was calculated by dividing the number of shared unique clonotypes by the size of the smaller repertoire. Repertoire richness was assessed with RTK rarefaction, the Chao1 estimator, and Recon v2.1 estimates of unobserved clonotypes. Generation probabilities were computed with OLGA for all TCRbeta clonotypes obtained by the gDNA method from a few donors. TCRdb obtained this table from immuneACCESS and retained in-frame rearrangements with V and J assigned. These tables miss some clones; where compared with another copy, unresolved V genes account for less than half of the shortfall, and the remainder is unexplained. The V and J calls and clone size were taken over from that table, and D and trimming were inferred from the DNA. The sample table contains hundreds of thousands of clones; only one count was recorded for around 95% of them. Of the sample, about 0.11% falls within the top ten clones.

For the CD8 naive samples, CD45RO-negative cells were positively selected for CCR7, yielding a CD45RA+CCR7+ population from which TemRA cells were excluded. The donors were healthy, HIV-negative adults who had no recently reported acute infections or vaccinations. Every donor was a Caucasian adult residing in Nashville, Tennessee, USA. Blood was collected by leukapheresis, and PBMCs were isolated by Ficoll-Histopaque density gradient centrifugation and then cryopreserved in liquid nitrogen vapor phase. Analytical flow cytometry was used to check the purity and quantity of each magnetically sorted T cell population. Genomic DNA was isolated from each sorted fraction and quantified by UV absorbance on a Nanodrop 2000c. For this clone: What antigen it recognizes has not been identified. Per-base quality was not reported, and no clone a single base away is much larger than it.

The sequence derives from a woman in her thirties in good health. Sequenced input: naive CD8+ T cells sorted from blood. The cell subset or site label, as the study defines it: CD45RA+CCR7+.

The sequenced DNA is TGTGCCAGCAGCCCCAGCAGGGGCGGCACAGATACGCAGTATTTT. Its protein product is CASSPSRGGTDTQYF. The sequence joins TRBV28 to TRBJ2-3, with TRBD1 perhaps the D gene, on 6 matching bases. Trimming at the junction amounts to 6 bases on V and 1 base on J, and the germline ends lie 14 bases apart. The CDR3 measures 15 amino acids from cysteine to phenylalanine. The sequence is cut down to CDR3 DNA, 45 bases in frame from base 1. CDR1 is given as MDHEN and CDR2 as SYDVKM, both from the germline V gene.